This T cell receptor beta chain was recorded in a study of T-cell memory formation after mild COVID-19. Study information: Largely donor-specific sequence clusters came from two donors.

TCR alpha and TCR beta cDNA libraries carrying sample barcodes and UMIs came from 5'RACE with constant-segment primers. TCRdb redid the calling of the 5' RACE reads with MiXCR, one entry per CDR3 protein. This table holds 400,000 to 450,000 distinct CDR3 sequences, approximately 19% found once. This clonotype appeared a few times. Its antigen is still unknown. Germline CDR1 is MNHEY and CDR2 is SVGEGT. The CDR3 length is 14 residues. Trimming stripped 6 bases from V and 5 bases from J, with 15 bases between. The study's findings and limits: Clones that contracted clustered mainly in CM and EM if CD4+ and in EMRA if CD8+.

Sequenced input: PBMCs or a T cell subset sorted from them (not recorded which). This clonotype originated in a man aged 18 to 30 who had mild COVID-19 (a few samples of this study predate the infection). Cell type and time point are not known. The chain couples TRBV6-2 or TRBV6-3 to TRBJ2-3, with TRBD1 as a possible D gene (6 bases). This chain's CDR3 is CASSPMGAEDTQYF. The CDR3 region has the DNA TGTGCCAGCAGCCCCATGGGGGCCGAAGATACGCAGTATTTT.